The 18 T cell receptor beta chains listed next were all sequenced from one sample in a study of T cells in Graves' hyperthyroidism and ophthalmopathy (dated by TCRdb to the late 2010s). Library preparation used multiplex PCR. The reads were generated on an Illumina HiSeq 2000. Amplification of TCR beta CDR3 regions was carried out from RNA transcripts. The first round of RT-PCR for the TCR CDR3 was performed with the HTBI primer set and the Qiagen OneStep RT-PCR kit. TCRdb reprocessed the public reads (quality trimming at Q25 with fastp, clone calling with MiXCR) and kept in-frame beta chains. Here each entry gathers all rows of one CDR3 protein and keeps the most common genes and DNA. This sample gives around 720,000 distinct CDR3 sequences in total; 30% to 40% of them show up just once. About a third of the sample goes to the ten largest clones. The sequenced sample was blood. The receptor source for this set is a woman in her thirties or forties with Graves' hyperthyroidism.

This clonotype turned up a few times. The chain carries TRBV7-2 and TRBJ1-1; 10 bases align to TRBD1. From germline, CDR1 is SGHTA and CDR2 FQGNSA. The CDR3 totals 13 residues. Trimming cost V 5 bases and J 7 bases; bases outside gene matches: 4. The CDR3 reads CASSMTGGVEAFF. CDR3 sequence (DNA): TGTGCCAGCAGCATGACAGGGGGCGTTGAAGCTTTCTTT.

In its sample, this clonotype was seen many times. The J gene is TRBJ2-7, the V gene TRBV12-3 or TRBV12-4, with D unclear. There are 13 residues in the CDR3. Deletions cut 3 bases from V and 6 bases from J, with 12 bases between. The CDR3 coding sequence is TGTGCCAGCAGTTTGAACGGTAGAGCCGAGCAGTACTTC. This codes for CASSLNGRAEQYF.

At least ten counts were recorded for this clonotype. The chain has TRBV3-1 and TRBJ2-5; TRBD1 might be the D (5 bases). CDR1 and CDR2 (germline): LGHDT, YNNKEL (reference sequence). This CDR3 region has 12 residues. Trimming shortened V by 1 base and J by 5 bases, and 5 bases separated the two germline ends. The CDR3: CASSQGGETQYF. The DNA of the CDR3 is TGTGCCAGCAGCCAAGGGGGCGAGACCCAGTACTTC.

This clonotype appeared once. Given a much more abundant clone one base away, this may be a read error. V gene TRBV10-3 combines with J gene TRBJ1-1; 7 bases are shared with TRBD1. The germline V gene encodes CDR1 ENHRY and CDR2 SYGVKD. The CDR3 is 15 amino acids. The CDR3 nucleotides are TGTGCCAGCTCTCCCTCCGGGACAGTGAACGCTGAAGCTTTCTTT. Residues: CASSPSGTVNAEAFF.

CDR3 DNA sequence: TGTGCCAGCAGCCGACAGGGCCACGAAAAACTGTTTTTT. Protein product: CASSRQGHEKLFF. This sequence joins TRBV7-2 and TRBJ1-4; 7 nucleotides line up with TRBD1. The length of the CDR3 is 13 residues. CDR1 is SGHTA, CDR2 FQGNSA, per germline. V was clipped by 5 bases and J by 8 bases; unmatched bases: 5.

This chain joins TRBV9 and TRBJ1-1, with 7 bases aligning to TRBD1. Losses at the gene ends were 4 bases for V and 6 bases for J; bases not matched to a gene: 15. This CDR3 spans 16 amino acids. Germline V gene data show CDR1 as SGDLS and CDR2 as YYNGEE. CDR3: CASSPREGATVAEAFF. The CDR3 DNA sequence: TGTGCCAGCAGCCCCCGAGAGGGGGCGACGGTAGCTGAAGCTTTCTTT.

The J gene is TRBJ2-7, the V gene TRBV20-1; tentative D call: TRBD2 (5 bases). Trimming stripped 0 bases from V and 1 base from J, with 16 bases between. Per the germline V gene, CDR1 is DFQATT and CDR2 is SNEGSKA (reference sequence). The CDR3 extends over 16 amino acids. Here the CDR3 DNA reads TGCAGTGCTAGAGACCGGGATAGGGTGAAATCCTACGAGCAGTACTTC. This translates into CSARDRDRVKSYEQYF.

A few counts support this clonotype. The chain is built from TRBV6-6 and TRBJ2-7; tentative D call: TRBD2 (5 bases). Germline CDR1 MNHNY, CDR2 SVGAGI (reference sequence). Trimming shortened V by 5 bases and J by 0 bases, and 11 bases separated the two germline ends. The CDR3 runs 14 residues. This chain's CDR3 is CASSTSVFSYEQYF. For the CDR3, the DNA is TGTGCCAGCAGTACTAGTGTCTTCTCCTACGAGCAGTACTTC.

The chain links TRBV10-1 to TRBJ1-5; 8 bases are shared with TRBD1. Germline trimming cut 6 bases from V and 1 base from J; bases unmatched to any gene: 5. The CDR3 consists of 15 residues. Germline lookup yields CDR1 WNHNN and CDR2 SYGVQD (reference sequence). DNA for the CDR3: TGCGCCAGCAGGATCGGACAGGGCAGCAATCAGCCCCAGCATTTT. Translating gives CASRIGQGSNQPQHF.

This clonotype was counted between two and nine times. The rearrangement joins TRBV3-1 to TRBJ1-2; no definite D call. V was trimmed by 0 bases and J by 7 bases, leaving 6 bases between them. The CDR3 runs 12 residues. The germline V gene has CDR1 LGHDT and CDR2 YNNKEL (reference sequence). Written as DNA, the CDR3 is TGTGCCAGCAGCCAAGATTTGAGTGGCTACACCTTC. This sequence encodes CASSQDLSGYTF.

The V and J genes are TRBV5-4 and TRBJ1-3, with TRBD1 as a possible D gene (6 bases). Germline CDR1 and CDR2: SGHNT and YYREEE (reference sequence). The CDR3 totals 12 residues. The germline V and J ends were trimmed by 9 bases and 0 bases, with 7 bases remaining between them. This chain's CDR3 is CATQGSGNTIYF. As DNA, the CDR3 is TGTGCCACACAGGGCTCTGGAAACACCATATATTTT.

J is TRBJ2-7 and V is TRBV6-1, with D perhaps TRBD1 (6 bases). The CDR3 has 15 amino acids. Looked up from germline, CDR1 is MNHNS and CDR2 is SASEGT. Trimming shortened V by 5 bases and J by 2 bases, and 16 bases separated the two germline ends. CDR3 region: CASSHPGTTAYEQYF. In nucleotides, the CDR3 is TGTGCCAGCAGTCATCCCGGGACAACCGCCTACGAGCAGTACTTC.

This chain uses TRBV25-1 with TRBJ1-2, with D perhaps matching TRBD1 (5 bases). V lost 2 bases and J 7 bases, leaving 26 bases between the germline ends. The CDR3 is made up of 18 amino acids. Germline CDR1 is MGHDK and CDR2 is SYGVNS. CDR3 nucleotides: TGTGCCAGCAGTGAACGCGCGTCGGGGACGAGGGGCTACGGTGGCTACACCTTC. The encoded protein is CASSERASGTRGYGGYTF.

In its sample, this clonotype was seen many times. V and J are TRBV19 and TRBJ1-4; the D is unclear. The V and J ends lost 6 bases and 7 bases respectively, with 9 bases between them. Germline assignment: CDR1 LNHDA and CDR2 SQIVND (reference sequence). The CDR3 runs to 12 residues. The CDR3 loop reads CASSSYTEKLFF. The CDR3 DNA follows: TGTGCCAGTAGCAGCTATACTGAAAAACTGTTTTTT. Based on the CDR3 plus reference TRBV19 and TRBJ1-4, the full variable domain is DGGITQSPKYLFRKEGQNVTLSCEQNLNHDAMYWYRQDPGQGLRLIYYSQIVNDFQKGDIAEGYSVSREKKESFPLTVTSAQKNPTAFYLCASSSYTEKLFFGSGTQLSVL.

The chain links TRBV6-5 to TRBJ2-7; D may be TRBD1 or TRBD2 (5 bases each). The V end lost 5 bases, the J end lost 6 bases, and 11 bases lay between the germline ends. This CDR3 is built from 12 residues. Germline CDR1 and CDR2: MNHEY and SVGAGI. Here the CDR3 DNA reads TGTGCCAGCAGTCGGGACGAGGGCGAGCAGTACTTC. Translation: CASSRDEGEQYF.

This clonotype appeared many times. CDR3 in DNA: TGTGCCAGCAGTCCCAAGAGGGCCTTTGGAAACACCATATATTTT. This translates into CASSPKRAFGNTIYF. The chain joins TRBV12-3 or TRBV12-4 to TRBJ1-3; D gene ambiguous. The CDR3 sequence is 15 residues long. V lost 5 bases, J lost 3 bases, and 14 bases lay in between.

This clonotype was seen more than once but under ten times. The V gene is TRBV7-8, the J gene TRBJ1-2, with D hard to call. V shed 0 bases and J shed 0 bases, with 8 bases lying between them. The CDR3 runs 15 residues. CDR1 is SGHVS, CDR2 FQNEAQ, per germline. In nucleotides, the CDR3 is TGTGCCAGCAGCTTAGCCGCAGTAGCTAACTATGGCTACACCTTC. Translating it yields CASSLAAVANYGYTF.

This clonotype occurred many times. The CDR3 is CASSFTGGNGYTF. CDR3 nucleotides: TGTGCCAGCAGTTTTACAGGGGGGAATGGCTACACCTTC. V and J are TRBV27 and TRBJ1-2; 8 bases align to TRBD1. The CDR3 runs to 13 residues. Germline CDR1 reads MNHEY; CDR2 reads SMNVEV (reference sequence). J lost 6 bases, V lost 3 bases, and 3 bases had no gene match.